The clone carrying this T cell receptor beta chain was observed a single time. Germline trimming cut 6 bases from V and 1 base from J; bases unmatched to any gene: 2. Germline V gene lookup returns CDR1 MNHEY and CDR2 SVGAGI. The CDR3 extends over 13 amino acids. The method was immunoSEQ multiplex PCR; TCRdb's version includes in-frame clones alone and lacks a portion of them. This sample has about 120,000 clones; more than 70% occur once, and the top ten carry over 2%. The sample is drawn from a study of control samples from healthy donors and cancer patients. Sequenced input: blood. This TCR was recovered from a woman in her sixties or seventies in good health. The chain links TRBV6-5 to TRBJ1-1; 7 bases are shared with TRBD1. CDR3 nucleotides: TGTGCCAGCAGCGGACAGGCGAACACTGAAGCTTTCTTT. As protein: CASSGQANTEAFF.